The 27 T cell receptor beta chains given below trace back to one sample, sequenced in a study of CD8 T cells in ankylosing spondylitis. Notes on the study in general: A TCR beta motif of 8 or 9 highly homologous variants appeared characteristic of ankylosing spondylitis blood.

TCRdb reanalysed the 5' RACE reads using MiXCR and keeps one entry per CDR3 protein. The data contain 400,000 or so distinct CDR3 sequences, more than 25% of them singletons. Antigen specificity for these receptors is unknown. The material sequenced was blood, either unsorted or a sorted T cell fraction (not recorded which). All receptors derive from a male donor with ankylosing spondylitis.

The CDR3 sequence: CSARGGAAQETQYF. CDR3 sequence (DNA): TGCAGTGCTAGAGGTGGAGCGGCCCAAGAGACCCAGTACTTC. The chain links TRBV20-1 to TRBJ2-5; TRBD2 is a possible D gene (5 bases). The CDR3 sequence is 14 residues long. Trimming stripped 1 base from V and 1 base from J, with 10 bases between. Germline lookup yields CDR1 DFQATT and CDR2 SNEGSKA (reference sequence).

This clonotype was seen a handful of times. The J gene is TRBJ2-3, the V gene TRBV4-1; 13 nucleotides line up with TRBD2. This CDR3 has 15 amino acids. J gave up 4 bases and V 6 bases, and 4 bases lay outside the gene matches. Looked up from germline, CDR1 is MGHRA and CDR2 is YSYEKL. The CDR3 DNA reads as TGCGCCAGCAGACTCGGGACTAGCGGGGCAGATACGCAGTATTTT. It translates to CASRLGTSGADTQYF.

The J gene is TRBJ2-7, the V gene TRBV9, with D perhaps assigned TRBD1 or TRBD2 (5 bases each). Between the trimmed V and J ends, which lost 2 bases and 4 bases, there was a span of 13 bases. Germline assignment: CDR1 SGDLS and CDR2 YYNGEE. CDR3 size: 14 residues. The CDR3 loop is CASSVGTYDYEQYF. The CDR3 coding sequence is TGTGCCAGCAGCGTCGGGACGTATGATTACGAGCAGTACTTC.

This clonotype was counted a few times. V is TRBV29-1 and J is TRBJ2-1; TRBD2 agrees at 8 bases. The CDR3 extends over 12 amino acids. V was clipped by 6 bases and J by 8 bases; unmatched bases: 6. Germline CDR1 is SQVTM and CDR2 is ANQGSEA. The CDR3 region is CSVAGVADEQFF. The CDR3 region has the DNA TGCAGCGTAGCGGGAGTGGCCGATGAGCAGTTCTTC.

The chain carries TRBV20-1 and TRBJ1-2; possible D gene TRBD1, 5 bases. Germline V gene sequence: CDR1 DFQATT, CDR2 SNEGSKA (reference sequence). The CDR3 covers 14 residues. V lost 4 bases and J lost 0, with 12 bases in between. The CDR3 sequence: CSATGASANYGYTF. CDR3 DNA sequence: TGCAGTGCTACCGGGGCCTCTGCTAACTATGGCTACACCTTC.

This chain joins TRBV20-1 and TRBJ2-2; 8 nucleotides agree with TRBD1. Unmatched junction bases numbered 7, after V lost 0 bases and J lost 4 bases. Germline V gene sequence: CDR1 DFQATT, CDR2 SNEGSKA (reference sequence). The CDR3 is made up of 16 amino acids. This CDR3 reads CSARDPGQGGTGELFF. The CDR3 bases are TGCAGTGCTAGAGATCCCGGACAGGGTGGCACCGGGGAGCTGTTTTTT.

The chain employs TRBV6-1 and TRBJ2-3; TRBD2 is a possible D gene (6 bases). V was cut by 4 bases and J by 7 bases, with 15 bases left in between. From germline, CDR1 is MNHNS and CDR2 SASEGT. The CDR3 length is 14 residues. The CDR3 loop reads CASSAGTLLNTQYF. In DNA, the CDR3 is TGTGCCAGCAGTGCCGGGACTCTCCTCAATACGCAGTATTTT.

This clonotype was recorded at least ten times. The chain carries TRBV3-1 and TRBJ2-3; D is undetermined. Germline V gives CDR1 LGHDT, CDR2 YNNKEL (reference sequence). Deletions cut 1 base from V and 4 bases from J, with 6 bases between. CDR3 length equals 13 residues. The CDR3 DNA reads TGTGCCAGCAGCCAAGGTACATCAGATACGCAGTATTTT. This gives the protein CASSQGTSDTQYF.

The chain is built from TRBV5-4 and TRBJ2-3; D not certain. The CDR3 length is 16 residues. CDR1 is SGHNT, CDR2 YYREEE, per germline (reference sequence). With 4 bases removed from V and 2 bases from J, the gap between germline ends came to 17 bases. CDR3 amino acids: CASSRLEQLHTDTQYF. CDR3 coding DNA: TGTGCCAGCAGCCGTTTGGAACAGCTTCACACAGATACGCAGTATTTT.

This clonotype was recorded a few times. V gene TRBV10-3 combines with J gene TRBJ1-2; a weak D match, TRBD1 (5 bases). Germline values: CDR1 ENHRY, CDR2 SYGVKD. V shed 2 bases and J shed 11 bases, with 15 bases lying between them. CDR3 length: 13 amino acids. In DNA, the CDR3 is TGTGCCATCAGTGAGCTTACAGGAACGAGATACACCTTC. Amino acids: CAISELTGTRYTF.

This clonotype was found a few times. The V gene is TRBV25-1, the J gene TRBJ2-1, with TRBD2 matching over 7 bases. The J segment lost 5 bases and the V segment lost 4 bases, leaving 11 bases of the junction unmatched. The CDR3 contains 16 residues. Germline-derived CDR1 and CDR2 are MGHDK and SYGVNS. The CDR3 region is CASSGGVGGPNNEQFF. For the CDR3, the DNA is TGTGCCAGCAGTGGGGGTGTGGGAGGGCCTAACAATGAGCAGTTCTTC.

This chain joins TRBV20-1 and TRBJ1-3, with D perhaps matching TRBD1 (6 bases). CDR3 size: 13 residues. Germline lookup yields CDR1 DFQATT and CDR2 SNEGSKA (reference sequence). V lost 5 bases, J lost 2 bases, and 10 bases lay in between. The CDR3 region is CSAGRTAGNTIYF. Written as DNA, the CDR3 is TGCAGTGCTGGACGGACAGCTGGAAACACCATATATTTT.

This clonotype came up a few times. In DNA form, the CDR3 reads TGTGCCAGCTCACCGACGGGGGATTTAGAGCAGTTCTTC. It codes for CASSPTGDLEQFF. This chain uses TRBV18 with TRBJ2-1, with a possible D match to TRBD2 (6 bases). This CDR3 has 13 amino acids. Germline assignment: CDR1 KGHSH and CDR2 LQKENI. Trimming cost V 3 bases and J 10 bases, with 13 bases left between them.

The chain combines TRBV4-2 with TRBJ2-2; D call uncertain. The CDR3 totals 13 residues. The V end was cut by 0 bases, the J end by 7 bases, with 6 bases between. The germline CDR1 and CDR2 sequences are LGHNA and YNFKEQ. The CDR3 bases are TGTGCCAGCAGCCAAGATTGGGACGGGGAGCTGTTTTTT. As protein: CASSQDWDGELFF.

This clonotype was seen only a few times. The chain links TRBV2 to TRBJ2-7; the D is unclear. Germline CDR1 is SNHLY and CDR2 is FYNNEI. The CDR3 spans 13 residues. Trimming took 3 bases from V and 9 from J, leaving 15 bases between them. CDR3 loop: CASSDQLSATQYV. CDR3 bases: TGTGCCAGCAGTGATCAGCTCTCAGCCACGCAGTACGTC.

This clonotype was seen only a few times. The chain uses TRBV11-2 and TRBJ1-1; no clear D gene. The CDR3 runs 12 residues. Trimming took 3 bases from V and 3 from J, leaving 5 bases between them. Germline V CDR1 and CDR2: SGHAT, FQNNGV. The CDR3 here is CASSFRDTEAFF. The CDR3 coding sequence is TGTGCCAGCAGCTTTAGGGACACTGAAGCTTTCTTT.

This clonotype was seen a handful of times. The chain joins TRBV12-3 or TRBV12-4 to TRBJ2-7; either TRBD1 or TRBD2 may supply D (6 bases each). The CDR3 is 14 residues long. V lost 2 bases and J lost 2, with 10 bases in between. CDR3 in amino acids: CASSLRGAAYEQYF. The CDR3, as DNA: TGTGCCAGCAGTTTAAGGGGGGCGGCCTACGAGCAGTACTTC.

V gene TRBV20-1 combines with J gene TRBJ1-2; D is ambiguous. Germline loops: CDR1 DFQATT, CDR2 SNEGSKA (reference sequence). V lost 6 bases to trimming and J lost 7 bases, with 15 bases between them. The CDR3 runs to 12 residues. As DNA, the CDR3 is TGCAGTGCCACTACGGGCAGCGGTGGCTACACCTTC. It translates to CSATTGSGGYTF.

This clonotype was detected a few times. This rearrangement joins TRBV5-1 to TRBJ1-1; D is uncertain. V lost 0 bases to trimming and J lost 4 bases, with 13 bases between them. Germline CDR1 is SGHRS and CDR2 is YFSETQ. The CDR3 runs to 15 residues. The CDR3 sequence: CASSLDATLGTEAFF. The DNA of the CDR3 is TGCGCCAGCAGCTTGGATGCTACCCTGGGCACTGAAGCTTTCTTT.

This chain links TRBV6-1 with TRBJ1-1; 11 bases agree with TRBD1. The CDR3 is 13 amino acids. V dropped 7 bases and J dropped 7; count of bases not matched to a gene: 5. From germline, CDR1 is MNHNS and CDR2 SASEGT. CDR3 in amino acids: CASIGQGASEAFF. The CDR3 region has the DNA TGTGCCAGCATTGGACAGGGGGCTAGTGAAGCTTTCTTT.

V usage is TRBV6-1 and J usage is TRBJ2-3, with D tentatively TRBD2 (6 bases). Germline CDR1 MNHNS, CDR2 SASEGT. Trimming shortened V by 9 bases and J by 2 bases, and 15 bases separated the two germline ends. This CDR3 comprises 14 residues. This CDR3 reads CASSRGLTTDTQYF. DNA for the CDR3: TGTGCCAGTAGCCGGGGACTCACCACAGATACGCAGTATTTT.

J is TRBJ2-1 and V is TRBV4-1; 11 nucleotides align to TRBD2. The V and J ends lost 0 bases and 6 bases, in that order; junction bases with no gene match: 7. Germline CDR1 and CDR2: MGHRA and YSYEKL. The CDR3 has 17 residues. CDR3 bases: TGCGCCAGCAGCCAAGAATTAGCGGGAGGGCCCTCCAATGAGCAGTTCTTC. Translated: CASSQELAGGPSNEQFF.

The chain joins TRBV20-1 to TRBJ1-5; D possibly corresponds to TRBD1 (5 bases). Trimming shortened V by 6 bases and J by 1 base, and 16 bases separated the two germline ends. This CDR3 contains 15 residues. Germline CDR1 reads DFQATT; CDR2 reads SNEGSKA (reference sequence). The CDR3 nucleotides read TGCAGTGCAGAGAGCTTCAAGGGGAGCAATCAGCCCCAGCATTTT. Encoded protein: CSAESFKGSNQPQHF.

CDR3: CASSRQATYNEQFF. The DNA of the CDR3 is TGTGCCAGCAGTCGACAGGCCACCTACAATGAGCAGTTCTTC. This chain links TRBV6-1 with TRBJ2-1; TRBD1 might be the D (6 bases). V was cut by 5 bases and J by 2 bases, with 10 bases left in between. The CDR3 extends over 14 amino acids. Germline V gene lookup returns CDR1 MNHNS and CDR2 SASEGT.

This sequence joins TRBV28 and TRBJ1-5, with D maybe TRBD1 (6 bases). CDR1 and CDR2 (germline): MDHEN, SYDVKM. Between the trimmed V and J ends, which lost 7 bases and 2 bases, there was a span of 9 bases. The CDR3 is made up of 13 amino acids. CDR3 DNA sequence: TGTGCCAGCACGACAGGAGGCAATCAGCCCCAGCATTTT. Translation: CASTTGGNQPQHF.

The table lists this clonotype with a few counts. The V gene is TRBV5-1, the J gene TRBJ2-3, with D uncertain. CDR1 is SGHRS and CDR2 is YFSETQ in the germline V gene. This CDR3 spans 18 amino acids. V gave up 2 bases and J gave up 0 bases, with 19 bases separating them. The CDR3 region is CASSLGRSPFASTDTQYF. CDR3 bases: TGCGCCAGCAGCTTAGGACGGAGCCCTTTTGCTAGCACAGATACGCAGTATTTT.

V usage is TRBV15 and J usage is TRBJ1-2; D ambiguous. The V and J ends lost 0 bases and 6 bases respectively, with 14 bases between them. The CDR3 contains 15 residues. Germline CDR1 and CDR2: LNHNV and YYDKDF (reference sequence). CDR3 nucleotides: TGTGCCACCAGCAGAGATTGGGGAAAGGGAAATGGCTACACCTTC. Its protein product is CATSRDWGKGNGYTF.